This T cell receptor beta chain stems from a study of cytomegalovirus exposure and HLA in healthy donors. CDR1 is SGHTA, CDR2 FQGTGA, per germline. Between the trimmed V and J ends, which lost 5 bases and 3 bases, there was a span of 21 bases. The CDR3 sequence is 17 residues long. The PCR made use of 60 Vbeta and 13 Jbeta primers. Produced via immunoSEQ multiplex PCR; TCRdb's table is partial and in-frame only. The top ten hold 3.9% of the sample, which has 55,000 to 65,000 clones, about 80% seen once. Points from the study as a whole: Follow-up analysis found HLA locus-dependent TCR association rates, highest for DRB1 and lowest for HLA-C.

On this clone itself: Antigen specificity is unknown.

The sequence came from a woman aged 40-49 years in good health and CMV-seronegative. Sequenced input: PBMCs. The chain couples TRBV7-3 to TRBJ2-3, with a tentative D call TRBD1 (6 bases). The CDR3 protein is CASSPLGGQGITDTQYF. The CDR3 DNA is TGTGCCAGCAGCCCCCTGGGTGGGCAGGGGATAACAGATACGCAGTATTTT.